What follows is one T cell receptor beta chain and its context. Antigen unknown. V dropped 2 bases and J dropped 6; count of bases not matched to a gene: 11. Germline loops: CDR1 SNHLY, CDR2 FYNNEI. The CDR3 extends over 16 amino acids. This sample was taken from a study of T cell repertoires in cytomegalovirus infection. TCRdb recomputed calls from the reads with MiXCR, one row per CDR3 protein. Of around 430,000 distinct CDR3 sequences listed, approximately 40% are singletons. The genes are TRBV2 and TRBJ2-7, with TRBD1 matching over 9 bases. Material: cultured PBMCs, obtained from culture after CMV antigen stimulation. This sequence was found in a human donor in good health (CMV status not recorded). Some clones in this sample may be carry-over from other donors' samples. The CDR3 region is CASSESFRGQGSEQYF. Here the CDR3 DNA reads TGTGCCAGCAGTGAATCATTTAGGGGACAGGGCAGCGAGCAGTACTTC.